This T cell receptor (beta chain) was captured in a study of regulatory T cells in long-lasting Graves disease. Time point described: newly diagnosed GD, antithyroid drugs for less than 3 months. The authors made the TCR library using RNA they extracted from PBMCs. The germline V gene has CDR1 DFQATT and CDR2 SNEGSKA (reference sequence). Trimming removed 4 bases from V and 2 bases from J, with 7 bases in between. The CDR3 is made up of 12 amino acids. This clonotype was counted ten times or more. To make TCR beta libraries, researchers used iRepertoire HTBI primers and Arm-PCR of CDR3 regions. TCRdb ran MiXCR on the multiplex PCR reads and lists one entry per CDR3 protein. This table has more than 450,000 distinct CDR3 sequences, around 16% appearing once. These data were likewise used in another study, on T cells in Graves' hyperthyroidism and ophthalmopathy. That source adds: TCR CDR3 underwent first-round RT-PCR with the HTBI primer set.

The source was peripheral blood mononuclear cells (PBMCs), collected at new diagnosis, from a patient treated with antithyroid drugs. This chain uses TRBV20-1 with TRBJ2-3; a weak D match, TRBD1 (5 bases). The receptor's source is a man between 40 and 49 years old with Graves disease. The CDR3 nucleotides are TGCAGTGCTAAACAGGACACAGATACGCAGTATTTT. Translation: CSAKQDTDTQYF.